Shown below are 23 T cell receptor beta chains from a single sample sequenced in a study of blood T cells in healthy people across ages. Together with a sample-barcoded 5' primer, a J-beta primer mix was included in a second PCR lasting about 6 to 12 cycles. TCRdb recomputed calls from the 5' RACE reads with MiXCR, one row per CDR3 protein. This table has about 800,000 distinct CDR3 sequences, 58% appearing once. The sample comprised blood. These receptors all come from a man aged 25 to 40 in good health.

V gene TRBV29-1 combines with J gene TRBJ2-1; no firm D call. Germline-derived CDR1 and CDR2 are SQVTM and ANQGSEA. V shed 0 bases and J shed 4 bases, with 13 bases lying between them. The CDR3 is 15 amino acids. The chain's CDR3 is CSVEEAGQPYNEQFF. In nucleotides, the CDR3 is TGCAGCGTTGAAGAGGCAGGCCAACCTTACAATGAGCAGTTCTTC.

CDR3 sequence reads: CASSLDRAGYTF. Here the CDR3 DNA reads TGTGCCAGCAGCCTGGACAGGGCGGGCTACACCTTC. V is TRBV7-9 and J is TRBJ1-2; 8 bases match TRBD1. In germline, CDR1 is SEHNR, CDR2 FQNEAQ (reference sequence). V shed 5 bases and J 8 bases; nucleotides not matched to a gene: 4. The CDR3 has 12 amino acids.

The chain couples TRBV7-9 to TRBJ1-5, with D hard to call. The V end lost 5 bases, the J end lost 9 bases, and 14 bases lay between the germline ends. The CDR3 sequence is 13 residues long. Germline CDR1 SEHNR, CDR2 FQNEAQ (reference sequence). CDR3 sequence reads: CASSGNGVVPQHF. CDR3 DNA: TGTGCCAGCAGCGGCAACGGGGTTGTGCCCCAGCATTTT.

The chain joins TRBV7-2 to TRBJ1-2; D is perhaps TRBD1 (5 bases). This CDR3 contains 12 residues. In germline, CDR1 is SGHTA, CDR2 FQGNSA. The V end was cut by 3 bases, the J end by 5 bases, with 7 bases between. Here the CDR3 DNA reads TGTGCCAGCAGCTTGAGACAGTATGGCTACACCTTC. Its translation is CASSLRQYGYTF.

The chain couples TRBV7-2 to TRBJ2-4, with 9 positions matching TRBD2. The DNA end favors TRBJ2-7, so the J call may be wrong. Per germline, CDR1 SGHTA and CDR2 FQGNSA. The CDR3 contains 16 residues. The CDR3 protein is CASSPRSGSSAYEQYF. Here the CDR3 DNA reads TGTGCCAGCAGCCCCCGTAGCGGGAGCTCCGCCTACGAGCAGTACTTC.

V gene TRBV10-3 combines with J gene TRBJ2-7; D ambiguous. The germline V gene encodes CDR1 ENHRY and CDR2 SYGVKD. The CDR3 contains 16 residues. Trimming pared 3 bases from V and 1 base from J, leaving 16 bases between. CDR3 nucleotide sequence: TGTGCCATCAGTGAACCGAGTTACCTCCCTTCCTACGAGCAGTACTTC. This encodes CAISEPSYLPSYEQYF.

The rearrangement joins TRBV7-3 to TRBJ2-5, with 8 bases fitting TRBD1. The germline CDR1 and CDR2 sequences are SGHTA and FQGTGA. V was pared by 2 bases and J by 5 bases, with 7 bases of the junction left unmatched. There are 15 residues in the CDR3. CDR3: CASSLEDRGKETQYF. The CDR3 nucleotides read TGTGCCAGCAGCTTAGAAGACAGGGGAAAGGAGACCCAGTACTTC.

This clonotype appeared a single time. The rearrangement links TRBV6-5 to TRBJ2-5; 12 nucleotides align to TRBD2. This CDR3 has 13 amino acids. V lost 2 bases, J lost 11 bases, and 3 bases stayed unmatched. Germline values: CDR1 MNHEY, CDR2 SVGAGI. The DNA for the CDR3 is TGTGCCAGCAGTTACAGGACTAGCGGGGAGCAGTACTTC. This sequence encodes CASSYRTSGEQYF.

V gene TRBV28 combines with J gene TRBJ1-2; 7 bases agree with TRBD1. The trim removed 5 bases at V and 4 bases at J, leaving 10 bases unmatched. This CDR3 is 15 amino acids long. Germline V gene data show CDR1 as MDHEN and CDR2 as SYDVKM. The CDR3 DNA reads TGTGCCAGCAGTCTCCGGGACAGCTTTCTCTATGGCTACACCTTC. This encodes CASSLRDSFLYGYTF.

The chain is built from TRBV4-2 and TRBJ2-1; TRBD2 matches 7 bases. The germline V gene encodes CDR1 LGHNA and CDR2 YNFKEQ. The CDR3 loop spans 17 amino acids. After removal of 3 bases from V and 4 bases from J, the junction contained 12 bases not matched to a gene. DNA for the CDR3: TGTGCCAGCAGCCATGCTAGCATTGGCGGGAGTTACAATGAGCAGTTCTTC. Its translation: CASSHASIGGSYNEQFF.

This clonotype appeared a few times. The rearrangement links TRBV20-1 to TRBJ2-7; 7 bases are a match to TRBD2. The length of the CDR3 is 15 residues. Per the germline V gene, CDR1 is DFQATT and CDR2 is SNEGSKA (reference sequence). V was clipped by 6 bases and J by 2 bases; unmatched bases: 13. The CDR3 spells CSAHSDRGLAYEQYF. DNA of the CDR3: TGCAGTGCACATAGTGATCGAGGACTAGCCTACGAGCAGTACTTC.

This clonotype was observed a few times. V usage is TRBV29-1 and J usage is TRBJ2-1; D call uncertain. The germline V gene has CDR1 SQVTM and CDR2 ANQGSEA. The CDR3 is 11 residues long. The ends were cut back, 4 bases at V and 5 bases at J, with 6 bases in the middle. The CDR3 region is CSVAENNEQFF. The CDR3 region has the DNA TGCAGCGTTGCGGAGAACAATGAGCAGTTCTTC.

This clonotype was counted many times. The chain is built from TRBV7-2 and TRBJ1-2, with 7 bases identical to TRBD1. V shed 5 bases, J shed 7 bases, and the junction held 13 bases outside the gene matches. Germline loops: CDR1 SGHTA, CDR2 FQGNSA. The CDR3 consists of 15 residues. The CDR3 reads CASSSEGQRMGGYTF. CDR3 nucleotide sequence: TGTGCCAGCAGCAGCGAGGGACAGCGGATGGGTGGCTACACCTTC.

The chain is built from TRBV7-9 and TRBJ2-7, with unresolved D. The CDR3 sequence is 12 residues long. V lost 3 bases and J 6 bases, leaving 9 bases between the germline ends. The germline CDR1 and CDR2 sequences are SEHNR and FQNEAQ (reference sequence). The CDR3 spells CASSLPVSEQYF. In DNA form, the CDR3 reads TGTGCCAGCAGCTTGCCAGTATCCGAGCAGTACTTC.

The chain links TRBV9 to TRBJ2-7; D might be TRBD1 (5 bases). Trimming took 3 bases from V and 2 from J, leaving 9 bases between them. Germline V CDR1 and CDR2: SGDLS, YYNGEE. The CDR3 runs 13 residues. The CDR3 protein is CASSAQGAYEQYF. CDR3 nucleotide sequence: TGTGCCAGCAGCGCCCAAGGGGCCTACGAGCAGTACTTC. Combining the CDR3 with reference TRBV9 and TRBJ2-7 gives the whole variable domain DSGVTQTPKHLITATGQRVTLRCSPRSGDLSVYWYQQSLDQGLQFLIQYYNGEERAKGNILERFSAQQFPDLHSELNLSSLELGDSALYFCASSAQGAYEQYFGPGTRLTVT.

As for this clonotype: The junction differs from germline at one of its ends, possibly a read error. The chain carries TRBV11-2 and TRBJ2-5; D is unclear. The CDR3 runs to 14 residues. Germline CDR1 reads SGHAT; CDR2 reads FQNNGV. CDR3 coding DNA: TGTGCCAGTAGCTTACTTAACTACCAAGAGACCCAGTACTTC. It specifies CASSLLNYQETQYF.

The gene calls are TRBV29-1 and TRBJ2-5, with no clear D. The germline V and J ends were trimmed by 5 bases and 2 bases, with 9 bases remaining between them. There are 12 residues in the CDR3. Germline CDR1 and CDR2: SQVTM and ANQGSEA. DNA for the CDR3: TGCAGCGTTCTCCGAAGTCAAGAGACCCAGTACTTC. This encodes CSVLRSQETQYF.

There are a few counts of this clonotype. The rearrangement uses TRBV6-5 and TRBJ2-5, with a possible D match to TRBD1 (5 bases). Trimming cost V 6 bases and J 4 bases, with 15 bases left between them. The CDR3 runs 14 residues. CDR1 is MNHEY and CDR2 is SVGAGI in the germline V gene. The CDR3: CASSRAGMVETQYF. The DNA of the CDR3 is TGTGCCAGCAGCCGCGCAGGGATGGTAGAGACCCAGTACTTC.

V is TRBV7-2 and J is TRBJ2-3; D is undetermined. This CDR3 is 14 amino acids long. CDR1 and CDR2 from the germline V gene are SGHTA and FQGNSA. Between the trimmed V and J ends, which lost 2 bases and 1 base, there was a span of 7 bases. The CDR3: CASSLSSRTDTQYF. CDR3 nucleotide sequence: TGTGCCAGCAGCTTATCGTCCCGCACAGATACGCAGTATTTT.

The V gene is TRBV20-1, the J gene TRBJ2-7; 7 bases fit TRBD2. V shed 6 bases, J shed 6 bases, and the junction held 11 bases outside the gene matches. The germline gives CDR1 DFQATT, CDR2 SNEGSKA (reference sequence). This CDR3 is 13 amino acids long. The CDR3 DNA reads TGCAGTGCGGCGGGGGAAGACTACTGCGAGCAGTACTTC. Its protein product is CSAAGEDYCEQYF.

J is TRBJ2-4 and V is TRBV20-1; 11 nucleotides align to TRBD2. The CDR3 extends over 15 amino acids. Losses at the gene ends were 1 base for V and 13 bases for J; bases not matched to a gene: 12. Germline V gene data show CDR1 as DFQATT and CDR2 as SNEGSKA (reference sequence). DNA of the CDR3: TGCAGTGCTAGAGGAGGGAGACTAGCGGGGAAACAGCAGTACTTC. Translation: CSARGGRLAGKQQYF.

This chain uses TRBV15 with TRBJ2-3; 8 nucleotides align to TRBD2. There are 15 residues in the CDR3. Per germline, CDR1 LNHNV and CDR2 YYDKDF (reference sequence). V lost 5 bases, J lost 3 bases, and 7 bases stayed unmatched. CDR3 amino acids: CATSPYAGGTDTQYF. The CDR3 DNA reads TGTGCCACCAGCCCCTACGCGGGAGGAACAGATACGCAGTATTTT.

Concerning this clonotype itself: A much larger clone lies one base from this, so it may be a read error. CDR3 bases: TGCGCCAGCAGCCAAGAAGTCGGTTTCAGGCGCAATGAGCAGTTCTTC. It specifies CASSQEVGFRRNEQFF. V usage is TRBV4-3 and J usage is TRBJ2-1, with D hard to call. V lost 0 bases and J lost 6, with 15 bases in between. The CDR3 is 16 amino acids. Germline assignment: CDR1 LGHNA and CDR2 YSLEER.